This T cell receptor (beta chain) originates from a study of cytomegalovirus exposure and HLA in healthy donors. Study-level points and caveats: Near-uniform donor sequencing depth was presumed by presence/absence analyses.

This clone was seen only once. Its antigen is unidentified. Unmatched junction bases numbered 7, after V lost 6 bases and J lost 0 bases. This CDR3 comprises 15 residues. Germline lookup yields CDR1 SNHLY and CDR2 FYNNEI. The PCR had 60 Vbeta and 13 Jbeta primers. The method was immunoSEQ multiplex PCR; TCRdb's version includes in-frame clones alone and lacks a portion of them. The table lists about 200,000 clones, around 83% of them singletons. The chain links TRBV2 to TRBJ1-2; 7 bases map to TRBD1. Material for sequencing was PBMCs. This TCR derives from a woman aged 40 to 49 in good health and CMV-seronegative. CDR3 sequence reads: CASRGTRGPNYGYTF. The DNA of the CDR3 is TGTGCCAGCAGGGGGACAAGGGGGCCTAACTATGGCTACACCTTC.